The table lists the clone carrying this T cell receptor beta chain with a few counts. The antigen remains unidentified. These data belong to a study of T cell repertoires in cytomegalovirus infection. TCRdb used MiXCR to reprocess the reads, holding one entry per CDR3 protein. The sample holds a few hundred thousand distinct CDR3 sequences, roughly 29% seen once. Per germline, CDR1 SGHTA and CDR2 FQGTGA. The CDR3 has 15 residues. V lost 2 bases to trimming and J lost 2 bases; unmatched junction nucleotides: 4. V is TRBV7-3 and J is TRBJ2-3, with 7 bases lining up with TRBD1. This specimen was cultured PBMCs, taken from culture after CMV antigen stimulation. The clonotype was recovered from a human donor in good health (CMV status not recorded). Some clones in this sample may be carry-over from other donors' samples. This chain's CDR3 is CASSLRGQYTDTQYF. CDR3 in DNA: TGTGCCAGCAGCTTACGGGGACAGTACACAGATACGCAGTATTTT.